This T cell receptor beta chain was identified in a study of T cell repertoires in cytomegalovirus infection. About the research overall: Public TCR beta signatures marked donors with CMV infection and the matching HLA.

Regarding the study as a whole: In two of eight donors, the top clonotype was HLA-C-restricted CMV-specific. Carriers of CMV and the relevant HLA type were discriminated by public TCR beta frequency.

One entry per CDR3 protein, called by TCRdb with MiXCR from the reads. The sample has roughly 300,000 distinct CDR3 sequences; roughly 24% are singletons. In regard to this clonotype: The antigen remains undetermined.

Germline V gene data show CDR1 as DFQATT and CDR2 as SNEGSKA (reference sequence). This CDR3 is built from 16 residues. The ends lost 1 base at V and 3 bases at J; junction bases unmatched: 6. The chain combines TRBV20-1 with TRBJ2-1, with TRBD2 matching 10 bases. This TCR was recovered from a human donor in good health (CMV status not recorded). Some clones in this sample may be carry-over from other donors' samples. Sequencing used PBMCs. As DNA, the CDR3 is TGCAGTGCTAGAGGAGGAGCGGGAGGGGTCTACAATGAGCAGTTCTTC. This sequence encodes CSARGGAGGVYNEQFF.